What follows are 20 T cell receptor beta chains derived from one specimen sequenced in a study of blood T cells in healthy people across ages. It was with a sample-barcoded 5' primer and a J-beta primer mix that a second PCR of about 6 to 11 cycles was run. Via MiXCR, TCRdb re-called the 5' RACE reads, giving one row per CDR3 protein. The profile shows some 1.5 million distinct CDR3 sequences, about 28% of them singletons. Material: blood. These receptors were taken from a woman under 40 in good health.

A few counts support this clonotype. This chain links TRBV2 with TRBJ2-7, with D tentatively TRBD1 or TRBD2 (6 bases each). V dropped 7 bases and J dropped 2 bases, with 18 bases sitting between them. This CDR3 comprises 15 residues. In germline, CDR1 is SNHLY, CDR2 FYNNEI. The CDR3 region has the DNA TGTGCCAGCACTGGGGGGCCAGGTGTGGCCTACGAGCAGTACTTC. Protein: CASTGGPGVAYEQYF.

This clonotype was counted between two and nine times. A much more abundant neighbour one base away suggests this may be a read error. The rearrangement links TRBV9 to TRBJ2-4; no clear D gene. V lost 4 bases to trimming and J lost 1 base, with 12 bases between them. This CDR3 contains 15 residues. Germline V gene data show CDR1 as SGDLS and CDR2 as YYNGEE. In DNA form, the CDR3 reads TGTGCCAGCAGCCCCGAGACAAGGGCCAAAAACATTCAGTACTTC. Amino acid sequence: CASSPETRAKNIQYF.

Written as DNA, the CDR3 is TGTGCCAGCCGGACAGACGTCTACAATGAGCAGTTCTTC. Translation: CASRTDVYNEQFF. The rearrangement joins TRBV28 to TRBJ2-1; D is possibly TRBD1 (6 bases). The V gene lost 8 bases and the J gene lost 3 bases, with 11 bases spanning the gap. CDR3 length equals 13 residues. Germline CDR1 is MDHEN and CDR2 is SYDVKM.

This clonotype was seen a handful of times. A much more abundant neighbour one base away suggests this may be a read error. CDR3 protein: CAISSSGRETQFF. CDR3 bases: TGTGCCATCAGTTCTAGCGGGAGAGAGACCCAGTTCTTC. The chain employs TRBV10-3 and TRBJ2-1; 10 bases are shared with TRBD2. CDR1 is ENHRY, CDR2 SYGVKD, per germline. There are 13 residues in the CDR3. J gave up 13 bases and V 5 bases, and 8 bases lay outside the gene matches.

V usage is TRBV7-3 and J usage is TRBJ2-1; unclear D gene. Germline V gene lookup returns CDR1 SGHTA and CDR2 FQGTGA. V lost 5 bases and J 2 bases, leaving 16 bases between the germline ends. The CDR3 loop spans 16 amino acids. The CDR3 protein is CASSPGVDPAYNEQFF. In DNA form, the CDR3 reads TGTGCCAGCAGCCCGGGCGTTGACCCCGCCTACAATGAGCAGTTCTTC.

This chain joins TRBV20-1 and TRBJ2-1; D not certain. V gave up 3 bases and J gave up 4 bases, with 7 bases separating them. Germline values: CDR1 DFQATT, CDR2 SNEGSKA (reference sequence). CDR3 length equals 12 residues. CDR3 bases: TGCAGTGCTAGCCGTCTTTACAATGAGCAGTTCTTC. It is translated as CSASRLYNEQFF.

This clonotype was recorded many times. J is TRBJ2-5 and V is TRBV20-1; D is undetermined. There are 13 residues in the CDR3. The germline gives CDR1 DFQATT, CDR2 SNEGSKA (reference sequence). Trimming stripped 5 bases from V and 5 bases from J, with 15 bases between. CDR3 bases: TGCAGTGCTCCCGTCGGGCCGGTGGAGACCCAGTACTTC. Its translation: CSAPVGPVETQYF.

J is TRBJ2-5 and V is TRBV5-1; 7 bases align to TRBD2. Per the germline V gene, CDR1 is SGHRS and CDR2 is YFSETQ. The CDR3 is made up of 12 amino acids. Trimming cost V 2 bases and J 11 bases; bases outside gene matches: 6. CDR3 in DNA: TGCGCCAGCAGCTTAGCGGGGTACGGGCAGTACTTC. Encoded protein: CASSLAGYGQYF.

Regarding this clonotype: A junction boundary mismatches the germline segment, possibly from a read error. The rearrangement uses TRBV20-1 and TRBJ2-3; a weak D match, TRBD2 (5 bases). The CDR3 is 15 amino acids. Germline V gives CDR1 DFQATT, CDR2 SNEGSKA (reference sequence). The CDR3 nucleotides are TGCCGTGCTAGTAGGCGGGTATCTAGCACAGATACGCAGTATTTT. As protein: CRASRRVSSTDTQYF.

This clonotype was counted at least ten times. CDR3 in DNA: TGTGCCATCAGTGCTCTGGGGAACTCCTACAATGAGCAGTTCTTC. Its translation: CAISALGNSYNEQFF. The genes are TRBV10-3 and TRBJ2-1; no definite D call. Trimming shortened V by 4 bases and J by 0 bases, and 10 bases separated the two germline ends. The CDR3 is 15 residues long. The germline CDR1 and CDR2 sequences are ENHRY and SYGVKD.

This clonotype has only a few counts. The chain employs TRBV6-2 or TRBV6-3 and TRBJ2-7; perhaps D is TRBD1 or TRBD2 (5 bases each). This CDR3 comprises 13 residues. The V gene's germline CDR1 is MNHEY and CDR2 SVGEGT. Between the trimmed V and J ends, which lost 6 bases and 4 bases, there was a span of 13 bases. The CDR3 reads CASRGELRYEQYF. The CDR3 nucleotides are TGTGCCAGCAGAGGGGAGCTTCGGTACGAGCAGTACTTC.

The chain employs TRBV20-1 and TRBJ2-1; no clear D. CDR3 length equals 14 residues. CDR1 and CDR2 (germline): DFQATT, SNEGSKA (reference sequence). With 0 bases removed from V and 0 bases from J, the gap between germline ends came to 6 bases. The CDR3 is CSARDIISYNEQFF. CDR3 in DNA: TGCAGTGCTAGAGACATAATCTCCTACAATGAGCAGTTCTTC.

The table lists this clonotype with a few counts. This chain links TRBV29-1 with TRBJ2-3; the D is unclear. V dropped 1 base and J dropped 3 bases, with 8 bases sitting between them. The CDR3 runs to 13 residues. Germline loops: CDR1 SQVTM, CDR2 ANQGSEA. This chain's CDR3 is CSVEGVETDTQYF. Here the CDR3 DNA reads TGCAGCGTTGAAGGGGTCGAAACAGATACGCAGTATTTT.

The gene calls are TRBV2 and TRBJ2-3; D is perhaps TRBD2 (6 bases). The CDR3 extends over 15 amino acids. With 3 bases removed from V and 11 bases from J, the gap between germline ends came to 21 bases. The germline gives CDR1 SNHLY, CDR2 FYNNEI. The CDR3 region is CASSDQGALGGMQYF. The CDR3 coding sequence is TGTGCCAGCAGTGACCAAGGGGCTTTGGGAGGTATGCAGTATTTT. Together with reference TRBV2 and TRBJ2-3, the CDR3 gives the full variable domain: EPEVTQTPSHQVTQMGQEVILRCVPISNHLYFYWYRQILGQKVEFLVSFYNNEISEKSEIFDDQFSVERPDGSNFTLKIRSTKLEDSAMYFCASSDQGALGGMQYFGPGTRLTVL.

This clonotype was seen many times. This rearrangement joins TRBV7-2 to TRBJ2-5, with D perhaps TRBD1 or TRBD2 (5 bases each). Trimming pared 4 bases from V and 9 bases from J, leaving 15 bases between. Germline CDR1 SGHTA, CDR2 FQGNSA. The CDR3 is 13 residues long. CDR3 sequence reads: CASSSNGGFAQYF. The CDR3 coding sequence is TGTGCCAGCAGCTCGAATGGGGGATTTGCCCAGTACTTC.

This clonotype was counted only a few times. This chain uses TRBV29-1 with TRBJ2-2; possibly TRBD2 for D (7 bases). The germline V gene encodes CDR1 SQVTM and CDR2 ANQGSEA. Trimming pared 6 bases from V and 1 base from J, leaving 15 bases between. This CDR3 contains 15 residues. CDR3 region: CSVGGAGQNTGELFF. The CDR3 nucleotides read TGCAGCGTGGGGGGGGCAGGTCAGAACACCGGGGAGCTGTTTTTT.

For this clonotype: One base away lies a much larger clone, so this may be a sequencing read error. The J gene is TRBJ1-6, the V gene TRBV7-3; 7 nucleotides line up with TRBD1. CDR1 and CDR2 (germline): SGHTA, FQGTGA. Trimming at V came to 4 bases and at J to 8 bases, leaving 8 bases not matched to a gene. The CDR3 is made up of 15 amino acids. CDR3 nucleotide sequence: TGTGCCAGCAGCTACGATGGACAGGATGATTCACCCCTCCACTTT. It specifies CASSYDGQDDSPLHF.

This rearrangement joins TRBV10-3 to TRBJ2-1; 9 nucleotides match TRBD1. Germline V gene lookup returns CDR1 ENHRY and CDR2 SYGVKD. The V segment lost 5 bases and the J segment 5 bases; nucleotides outside the gene matches: 1. The CDR3 runs 13 residues. The CDR3 protein is CAISRTGDNEQFF. The CDR3 DNA follows: TGTGCCATCAGTCGGACAGGGGACAATGAGCAGTTCTTC.

Turning to this clonotype: A much bigger clone sits one base away, suggesting this may be a read error. V gene TRBV9 combines with J gene TRBJ2-5; tentative D call: TRBD1 (5 bases). In germline, CDR1 is SGDLS, CDR2 YYNGEE. This CDR3 has 14 residues. V lost 4 bases to trimming and J lost 11 bases, with 21 bases between them. Here the CDR3 DNA reads TGTGCCAGCAGCCCAAACCATGGGGCAGGGAAGCAGTACTTC. Translating it yields CASSPNHGAGKQYF. The full variable domain, completed using reference TRBV9 and TRBJ2-5, is DSGVTQTPKHLITATGQRVTLRCSPRSGDLSVYWYQQSLDQGLQFLIQYYNGEERAKGNILERFSAQQFPDLHSELNLSSLELGDSALYFCASSPNHGAGKQYFGPGTRLLVL.

The rearrangement uses TRBV12-3 or TRBV12-4 and TRBJ2-5; no clear D. V dropped 6 bases and J dropped 2 bases, with 10 bases sitting between them. The CDR3 covers 13 residues. CDR3 nucleotide sequence: TGTGCCAGCAGGCCAGACATACAAGAGACCCAGTACTTC. Protein sequence: CASRPDIQETQYF.